This T cell receptor (beta chain) is from a study of CD8+ T cells in alopecia areata. To note about this clone: What it recognizes is unknown.

Extracted from the samples, RNA was reverse transcribed into cDNA to serve as the sequencing template. TCRdb's copy holds only in-frame clones and misses some; the assay was immunoSEQ multiplex PCR. The data contain 98,000 or so clones, approximately 50% of them singletons. Germline-derived CDR1 and CDR2 are SEHNR and FQNEAQ (reference sequence). CDR3 size: 15 residues. Trimming cost V 5 bases and J 2 bases; bases outside gene matches: 4. The study, taken as a whole, reports: Resident alphabeta T cells of normal skin are also sequenced in scalp samples.

The specimen was NKG2D-low CD8+ T cells sorted from blood. The V and J genes are TRBV7-9 and TRBJ2-7; 12 bases map to TRBD2. The sequence derives from a human donor with alopecia areata. The CDR3, as DNA: TGTGCCAGCAGCCAATCTAGCGGGAGGGCCTACGAGCAGTACTTC. Amino acid sequence: CASSQSSGRAYEQYF.